Shown below are 6 T cell receptor beta chains from a single sample sequenced in a study of graft-versus-host responses after intestinal transplantation. Method: immunoSEQ multiplex PCR; TCRdb's copy keeps in-frame clones and lacks some. The repertoire holds 130,000 to 150,000 clones, roughly 91% seen once, with roughly 0.19% in the top ten. Their cognate antigens are unknown. The specimen was unstimulated CD4+ T cells sorted from spleen or lymph node cells, collected before intestinal transplant. These receptors were obtained from a human donor who received an intestinal transplant.

This chain connects TRBV19 to TRBJ1-4, with no clear D. Germline V lookup: CDR1 LNHDA, CDR2 SQIVND (reference sequence). CDR3 length: 14 residues. V lost 6 bases and J lost 15, with 23 bases in between. This chain's CDR3 is CASRGDSGFIELFF. The CDR3 nucleotides are TGTGCCAGTAGGGGCGACTCCGGCTTTATTGAGTTGTTTTTT.

J is TRBJ1-1 and V is TRBV5-4; 12 bases agree with TRBD1. The germline V gene encodes CDR1 SGHNT and CDR2 YYREEE (reference sequence). With V trimmed by 2 bases and J by 8 bases, 7 bases remained unmatched. The CDR3 is 15 amino acids. CDR3 in amino acids: CASSLGGQGAREAFF. Here the CDR3 DNA reads TGTGCCAGCAGCTTAGGGGGACAGGGGGCAAGGGAAGCTTTCTTT. The full variable domain, with the rest looked up from reference TRBV5-4 and TRBJ1-1, is ETGVTQSPTHLIKTRGQQVTLRCSSQSGHNTVSWYQQALGQGPQFIFQYYREEENGRGNFPPRFSGLQFPNYSSELNVNALELDDSALYLCASSLGGQGAREAFFGQGTRLTVV.

This clone was observed once. V gene TRBV19 combines with J gene TRBJ2-5, with unresolved D. V was trimmed by 6 bases and J by 5 bases, leaving 22 bases between them. The germline CDR1 and CDR2 sequences are LNHDA and SQIVND (reference sequence). The CDR3 covers 16 residues. In nucleotides, the CDR3 is TGTGCCAGTAGCTCAGTTGAAGGACGTGGATTGGAGACCCAGTACTTC. Amino acid sequence: CASSSVEGRGLETQYF.

J is TRBJ2-1 and V is TRBV7-9; TRBD2 agrees at 10 bases. The CDR3 spans 15 residues. The germline V gene encodes CDR1 SEHNR and CDR2 FQNEAQ (reference sequence). The trim removed 5 bases at V and 4 bases at J, leaving 5 bases unmatched. The CDR3 spells CASSIKREGYNEQFF. In DNA, the CDR3 is TGTGCCAGCAGCATAAAGCGGGAGGGTTACAATGAGCAGTTCTTC.

The chain employs TRBV19 and TRBJ1-2; no clear D gene. The germline gives CDR1 LNHDA, CDR2 SQIVND (reference sequence). V was shortened by 5 bases and J by 4 bases, with 8 bases between the two germline ends. The CDR3 spans 12 residues. The CDR3 loop is CASSQSFYGYTF. The DNA for the CDR3 is TGTGCCAGTAGTCAGAGCTTCTATGGCTACACCTTC.

The CDR3, as DNA: TGTGCCAGCAGCAACGGAGGGAGGCCCCAGCATTTT. Its protein is CASSNGGRPQHF. This chain links TRBV6-5 with TRBJ1-5; D remains ambiguous. This CDR3 contains 12 residues. Germline values: CDR1 MNHEY, CDR2 SVGAGI. V lost 6 bases and J lost 9, with 12 bases in between.